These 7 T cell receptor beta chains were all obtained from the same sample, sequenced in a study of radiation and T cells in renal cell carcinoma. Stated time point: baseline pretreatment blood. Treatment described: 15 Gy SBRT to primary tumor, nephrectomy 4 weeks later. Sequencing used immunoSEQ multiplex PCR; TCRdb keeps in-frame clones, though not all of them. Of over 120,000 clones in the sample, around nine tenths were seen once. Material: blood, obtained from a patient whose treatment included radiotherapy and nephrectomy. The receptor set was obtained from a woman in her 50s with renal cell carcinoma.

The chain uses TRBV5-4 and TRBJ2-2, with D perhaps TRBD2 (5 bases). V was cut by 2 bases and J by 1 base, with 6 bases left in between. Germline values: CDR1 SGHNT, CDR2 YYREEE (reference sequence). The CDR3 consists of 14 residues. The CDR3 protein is CASSFGVNTGELFF. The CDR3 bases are TGTGCCAGCAGCTTCGGGGTGAACACCGGGGAGCTGTTTTTT.

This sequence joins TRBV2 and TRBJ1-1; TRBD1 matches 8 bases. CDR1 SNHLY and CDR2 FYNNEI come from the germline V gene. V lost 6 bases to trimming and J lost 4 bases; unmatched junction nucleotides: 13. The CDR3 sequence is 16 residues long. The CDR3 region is CASSLGQGACRTEAFF. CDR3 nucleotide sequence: TGTGCCAGCAGCCTTGGGCAGGGGGCGTGTCGCACTGAAGCTTTCTTT. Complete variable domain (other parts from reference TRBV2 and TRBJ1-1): EPEVTQTPSHQVTQMGQEVILRCVPISNHLYFYWYRQILGQKVEFLVSFYNNEISEKSEIFDDQFSVERPDGSNFTLKIRSTKLEDSAMYFCASSLGQGACRTEAFFGQGTRLTVV.

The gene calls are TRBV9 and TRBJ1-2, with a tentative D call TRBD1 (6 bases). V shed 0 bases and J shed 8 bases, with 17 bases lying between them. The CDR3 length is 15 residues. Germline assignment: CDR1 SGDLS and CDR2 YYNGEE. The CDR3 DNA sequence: TGTGCCAGCAGCGTAGGGGGCGGACAGCCCCAGGGCTACACCTTC. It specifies CASSVGGGQPQGYTF.

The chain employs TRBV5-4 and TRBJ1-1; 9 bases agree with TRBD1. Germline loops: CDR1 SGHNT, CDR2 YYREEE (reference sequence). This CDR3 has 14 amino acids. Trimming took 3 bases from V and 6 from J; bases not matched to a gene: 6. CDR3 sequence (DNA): TGTGCCAGCAGCTGGGGGACAGGGCTGGCTGAAGCTTTCTTT. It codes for CASSWGTGLAEAFF. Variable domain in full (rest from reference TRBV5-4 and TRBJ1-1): ETGVTQSPTHLIKTRGQQVTLRCSSQSGHNTVSWYQQALGQGPQFIFQYYREEENGRGNFPPRFSGLQFPNYSSELNVNALELDDSALYLCASSWGTGLAEAFFGQGTRLTVV.

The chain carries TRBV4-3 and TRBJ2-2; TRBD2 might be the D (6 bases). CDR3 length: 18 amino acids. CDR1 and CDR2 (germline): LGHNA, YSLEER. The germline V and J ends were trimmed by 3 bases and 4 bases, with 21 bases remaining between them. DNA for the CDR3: TGCGCCAGCAGCCACCCCCCAGGGAGGCAGGGTGTCACCGGGGAGCTGTTTTTT. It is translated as CASSHPPGRQGVTGELFF.

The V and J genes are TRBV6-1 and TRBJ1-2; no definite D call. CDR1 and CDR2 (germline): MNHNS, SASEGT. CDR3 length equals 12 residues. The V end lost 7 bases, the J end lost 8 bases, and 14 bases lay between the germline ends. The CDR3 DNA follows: TGTGCCAGCACCCAAAGAACAGACGGCTACACCTTC. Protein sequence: CASTQRTDGYTF.

The CDR3 DNA reads as TGTGCCTGGAGTGTAAGGGGCCTGGGCTATGGCTACACCTTC. It specifies CAWSVRGLGYGYTF. The chain combines TRBV30 with TRBJ1-2; TRBD1 might be the D (5 bases). This CDR3 comprises 14 residues. Trimming left V 0 bases short and J 4 bases short, with 12 bases between. Germline values: CDR1 GTSNPN, CDR2 SVGIG (reference sequence).